Below, 10 T cell receptor beta chains from the same sample are listed, as sequenced in a study of blood T cell repertoires in COVID-19 (dated by TCRdb to 2018 to 2021). Receptor libraries were prepared by the immunoSEQ multiplex PCR assay. TCRdb took over this immuneACCESS table, retaining in-frame rearrangements with V and J assigned. Such tables are incomplete; in checked studies, under half of the missing clones stem from an unresolved V gene, and the remainder is unexplained. The sample yields roughly 200,000 clones; roughly 80% were counted once. Around 18% of the sample is in the top ten clones. Source material: peripheral blood. These receptors were obtained from a woman older than 75 with active or convalescent COVID-19.

This clone was picked up a small number of times. The chain is built from TRBV5-1 and TRBJ2-1; D unclear. The CDR3 has 15 amino acids. V was shortened by 4 bases and J by 3 bases, with 14 bases between the two germline ends. Per the germline V gene, CDR1 is SGHRS and CDR2 is YFSETQ. DNA for the CDR3: TGCGCCAGCAGCAAAATGAGAGATAGCTACAATGAGCAGTTCTTC. Translation gives CASSKMRDSYNEQFF. The full variable domain, rest sourced from reference TRBV5-1 and TRBJ2-1, is KAGVTQTPRYLIKTRGQQVTLSCSPISGHRSVSWYQQTPGQGLQFLFEYFSETQRNKGNFPGRFSGRQFSNSRSEMNVSTLELGDSALYLCASSKMRDSYNEQFFGPGTRLTVL.

V gene TRBV28 combines with J gene TRBJ2-3; 9 positions match TRBD1. V shed 6 bases, J shed 2 bases, and the junction held 9 bases outside the gene matches. This CDR3 has 16 residues. Germline CDR1 is MDHEN and CDR2 is SYDVKM. The CDR3 region has the DNA TGTGCCAGCAGATCCCCGGGACAGGGATCCACAGATACGCAGTATTTT. It translates to CASRSPGQGSTDTQYF.

The V gene is TRBV7-2, the J gene TRBJ1-2, with 7 nucleotides matching TRBD1. The CDR3 contains 14 residues. V dropped 1 base and J dropped 7; count of bases not matched to a gene: 6. Germline CDR1 and CDR2: SGHTA and FQGNSA. As DNA, the CDR3 is TGTGCCAGCAGCTTAGTTACAGGGGAGGCTGGCTACACCTTC. Translation: CASSLVTGEAGYTF.

The V call is TRBV6-1, the J call TRBJ2-2, with D perhaps TRBD1 (6 bases). The CDR3 is 15 amino acids. Deletions cut 5 bases from V and 3 bases from J, with 13 bases between. Germline V gene lookup returns CDR1 MNHNS and CDR2 SASEGT. CDR3 amino acids: CASSPGTLYTGELFF. For the CDR3, the DNA is TGTGCCAGCAGTCCCGGGACATTATACACCGGGGAGCTGTTTTTT.

V usage is TRBV4-1 and J usage is TRBJ2-1, with 11 bases identical to TRBD2. The CDR3 length is 16 residues. Germline V gene lookup returns CDR1 MGHRA and CDR2 YSYEKL. V was pared by 4 bases and J by 5 bases, with 7 bases of the junction left unmatched. The DNA of the CDR3 is TGCGCCAGCAGCCCATGGGTAGCGGGGGGGCACAATGAGCAGTTCTTC. It yields the protein CASSPWVAGGHNEQFF.

This clone was seen a few times. The J gene is TRBJ1-6, the V gene TRBV5-6, with a possible D match to TRBD1 (5 bases). V was clipped by 2 bases and J by 9 bases, with 12 bases between them. Germline V gene data show CDR1 as SGHDT and CDR2 as YYEEEE. The CDR3 is 14 amino acids. CDR3 DNA: TGTGCCAGCAGCTTCGGGCAGGGAGGTTCACCCCTCCACTTT. Protein product: CASSFGQGGSPLHF.

V gene TRBV15 combines with J gene TRBJ2-1, with D perhaps TRBD2 (6 bases). CDR1 is LNHNV, CDR2 YYDKDF, per germline (reference sequence). Deletions cut 1 base from V and 10 bases from J, with 26 bases between. The CDR3 is 18 amino acids. As DNA, the CDR3 is TGTGCCACCAGCAGAGCCATCCTCCCGGGAGACTCCTTAGGCGAGCAGTTCTTC. This encodes CATSRAILPGDSLGEQFF. The variable domain in full, completed from reference TRBV15 and TRBJ2-1, reads DAMVIQNPRYQVTQFGKPVTLSCSQTLNHNVMYWYQQKSSQAPKLLFHYYDKDFNNEADTPDNFQSRRPNTSFCFLDIRSPGLGDTAMYLCATSRAILPGDSLGEQFFGPGTRLTVL.

Concerning this clone itself: The sample contains more than one DNA sequence encoding this CDR3. The chain carries TRBV7-2 and TRBJ1-1; D is unresolved. Trimming shortened V by 3 bases and J by 1 base, and 6 bases separated the two germline ends. CDR3 length: 13 amino acids. CDR1 is SGHTA and CDR2 is FQGNSA in the germline V gene. The CDR3 DNA is TGTGCCAGCAGCTTGGGGAGGAACACTGAAGCTTTCTTT. Protein: CASSLGRNTEAFF. The full variable domain, with the rest looked up from reference TRBV7-2 and TRBJ1-1, is GAGVSQSPSNKVTEKGKDVELRCDPISGHTALYWYRQSLGQGLEFLIYFQGNSAPDKSGLPSDRFSAERTGGSVSTLTIQRTQQEDSAVYLCASSLGRNTEAFFGQGTRLTVV.

A few counts support this clone. The chain carries TRBV30 and TRBJ1-5; the match to TRBD1 covers 11 bases. The CDR3 has 17 amino acids. V lost 2 bases, J lost 7 bases, and 13 bases stayed unmatched. Germline assignment: CDR1 GTSNPN and CDR2 SVGIG (reference sequence). DNA of the CDR3: TGTGCCTGGAGTTTTTCCTACGGGACAGGGGGAGGACAGCCCCAGCATTTT. Translated: CAWSFSYGTGGGQPQHF.

As DNA, the CDR3 is TGTGCCAGCAGTCTGGAGAGAGCCTTGGTGAACACTGAAGCTTTCTTT. Translating gives CASSLERALVNTEAFF. The gene calls are TRBV28 and TRBJ1-1; no reliable D call. CDR3 size: 16 residues. The ends were cut back, 5 bases at V and 0 bases at J, with 16 bases in the middle. CDR1 is MDHEN and CDR2 is SYDVKM in the germline V gene. The variable domain in full, with the rest retrieved from reference TRBV28 and TRBJ1-1, is DVKVTQSSRYLVKRTGEKVFLECVQDMDHENMFWYRQDPGLGLRLIYFSYDVKMKEKGDIPEGYSVSREKKERFSLILESASTNQTSMYLCASSLERALVNTEAFFGQGTRLTVV.